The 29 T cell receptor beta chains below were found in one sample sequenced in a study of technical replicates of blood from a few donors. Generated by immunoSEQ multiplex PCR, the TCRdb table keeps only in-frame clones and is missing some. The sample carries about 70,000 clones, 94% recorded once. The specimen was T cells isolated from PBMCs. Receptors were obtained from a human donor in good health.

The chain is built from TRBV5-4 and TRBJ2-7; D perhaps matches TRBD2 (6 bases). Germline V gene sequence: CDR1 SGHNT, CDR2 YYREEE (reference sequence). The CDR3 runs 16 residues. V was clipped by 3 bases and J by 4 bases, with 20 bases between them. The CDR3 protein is CASSSPGTPGVYEQYF. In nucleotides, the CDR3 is TGTGCCAGCAGCTCCCCCGGGACTCCCGGGGTTTACGAGCAGTACTTC.

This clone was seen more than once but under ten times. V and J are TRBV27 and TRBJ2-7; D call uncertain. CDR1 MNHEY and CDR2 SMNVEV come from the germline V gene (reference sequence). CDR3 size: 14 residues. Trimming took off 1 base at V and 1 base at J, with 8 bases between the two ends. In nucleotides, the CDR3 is TGTGCCAGCAGTTTATTTGGCAGGTCCTACGAGCAGTACTTC. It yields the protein CASSLFGRSYEQYF.

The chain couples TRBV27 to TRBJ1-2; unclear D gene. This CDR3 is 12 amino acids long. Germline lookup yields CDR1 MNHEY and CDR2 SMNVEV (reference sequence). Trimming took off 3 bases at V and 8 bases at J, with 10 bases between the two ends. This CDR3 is CASSFAGDGYTF. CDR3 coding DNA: TGTGCCAGCAGTTTTGCGGGAGACGGCTACACCTTC.

CDR3 bases: TGCGCCAGCAGCTTTTTAGAGCGGGGGGACAATGAGCAGTTCTTC. Its translation is CASSFLERGDNEQFF. The chain is built from TRBV5-1 and TRBJ2-1, with 9 bases lining up with TRBD2. Germline CDR1 is SGHRS and CDR2 is YFSETQ. With 2 bases clipped from V and 5 bases from J, the junction kept 5 bases outside the gene matches. CDR3 size: 15 residues.

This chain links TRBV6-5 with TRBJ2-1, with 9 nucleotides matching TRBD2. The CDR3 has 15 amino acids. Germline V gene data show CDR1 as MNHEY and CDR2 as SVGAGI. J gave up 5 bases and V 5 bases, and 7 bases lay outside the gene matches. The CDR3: CASSRPSGKDNEQFF. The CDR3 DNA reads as TGTGCCAGCAGTCGACCTAGCGGGAAGGACAATGAGCAGTTCTTC.

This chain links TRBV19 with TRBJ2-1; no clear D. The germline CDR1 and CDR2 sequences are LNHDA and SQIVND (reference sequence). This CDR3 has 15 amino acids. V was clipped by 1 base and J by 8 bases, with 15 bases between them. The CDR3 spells CASSIGGVVVHEQFF. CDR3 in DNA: TGTGCCAGTAGTATAGGAGGCGTGGTGGTGCATGAGCAGTTCTTC.

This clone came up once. CDR3 DNA: TGTGCCAGCGGACTAGCGGGGTACAATGAGCAGTTCTTC. Residues: CASGLAGYNEQFF. The V and J genes are TRBV7-3 and TRBJ2-1; 12 bases line up with TRBD2. Germline loops: CDR1 SGHTA, CDR2 FQGTGA. Germline trimming cut 8 bases from V and 4 bases from J; bases unmatched to any gene: 0. The CDR3 is 13 residues long. The entire variable domain, with the rest obtained from reference TRBV7-3 and TRBJ2-1, is as follows: GAGVSQTPSNKVTEKGKYVELRCDPISGHTALYWYRQSLGQGPEFLIYFQGTGAADDSGLPNDRFFAVRPEGSVSTLKIQRTERGDSAVYLCASGLAGYNEQFFGPGTRLTVL.

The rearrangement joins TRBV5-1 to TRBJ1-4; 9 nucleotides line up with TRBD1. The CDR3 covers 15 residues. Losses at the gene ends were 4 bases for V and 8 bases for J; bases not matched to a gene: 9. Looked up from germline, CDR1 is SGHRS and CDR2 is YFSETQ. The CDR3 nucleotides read TGCGCCAGCAGCCCTCGACAGGGGGTAAAGGAAAAACTGTTTTTT. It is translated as CASSPRQGVKEKLFF.

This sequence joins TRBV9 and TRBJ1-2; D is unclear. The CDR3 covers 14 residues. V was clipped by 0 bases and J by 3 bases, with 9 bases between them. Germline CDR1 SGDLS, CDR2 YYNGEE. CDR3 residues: CASSVGHIDYGYTF. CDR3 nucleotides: TGTGCCAGCAGCGTAGGACATATAGACTATGGCTACACCTTC. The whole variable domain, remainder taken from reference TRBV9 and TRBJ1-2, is DSGVTQTPKHLITATGQRVTLRCSPRSGDLSVYWYQQSLDQGLQFLIQYYNGEERAKGNILERFSAQQFPDLHSELNLSSLELGDSALYFCASSVGHIDYGYTFGSGTRLTVV.

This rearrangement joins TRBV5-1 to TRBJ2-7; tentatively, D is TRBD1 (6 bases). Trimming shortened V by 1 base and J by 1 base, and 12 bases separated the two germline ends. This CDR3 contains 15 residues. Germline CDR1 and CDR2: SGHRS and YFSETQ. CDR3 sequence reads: CASSLLGATSYEQYF. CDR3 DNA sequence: TGCGCCAGCAGCTTGTTGGGGGCTACATCCTACGAGCAGTACTTC.

DNA for the CDR3: TGTGCCTGGAGTAACAGGATATCCTACGAGCAGTACTTC. As protein: CAWSNRISYEQYF. The chain joins TRBV30 to TRBJ2-7; TRBD1 is a possible D gene (5 bases). V lost 2 bases and J lost 1, with 9 bases in between. The CDR3 length is 13 residues. CDR1 and CDR2 (germline): GTSNPN, SVGIG (reference sequence). The whole variable domain, filled in from reference TRBV30 and TRBJ2-7, reads SQTIHQWPATLVQPVGSPLSLECTVEGTSNPNLYWYRQAAGRGLQLLFYSVGIGQISSEVPQNLSASRPQDRQFILSSKKLLLSDSGFYLCAWSNRISYEQYFGPGTRLTVT.

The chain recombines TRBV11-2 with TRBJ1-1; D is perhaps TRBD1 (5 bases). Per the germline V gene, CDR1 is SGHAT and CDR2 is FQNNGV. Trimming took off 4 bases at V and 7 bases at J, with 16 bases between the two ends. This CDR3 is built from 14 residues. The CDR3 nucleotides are TGTGCCAGCAGCTCACCTCGGGGGAGACTTGAAGCTTTCTTT. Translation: CASSSPRGRLEAFF. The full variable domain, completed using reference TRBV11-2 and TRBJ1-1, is EAGVAQSPRYKIIEKRQSVAFWCNPISGHATLYWYQQILGQGPKLLIQFQNNGVVDDSQLPKDRFSAERLKGVDSTLKIQPAKLEDSAVYLCASSSPRGRLEAFFGQGTRLTVV.

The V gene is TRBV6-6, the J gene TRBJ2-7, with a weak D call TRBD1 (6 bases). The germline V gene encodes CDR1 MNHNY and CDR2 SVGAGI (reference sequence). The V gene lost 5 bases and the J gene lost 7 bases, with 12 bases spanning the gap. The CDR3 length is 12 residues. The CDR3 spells CASSAQGREQYF. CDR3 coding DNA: TGTGCCAGCAGTGCACAGGGTAGGGAGCAGTACTTC.

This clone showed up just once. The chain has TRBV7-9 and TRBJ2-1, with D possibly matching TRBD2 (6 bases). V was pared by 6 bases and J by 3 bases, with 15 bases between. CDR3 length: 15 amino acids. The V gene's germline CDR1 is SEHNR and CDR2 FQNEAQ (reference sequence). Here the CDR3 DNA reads TGTGCCAGCAGTTTTTACCCGGGACTCTACAATGAGCAGTTCTTC. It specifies CASSFYPGLYNEQFF.

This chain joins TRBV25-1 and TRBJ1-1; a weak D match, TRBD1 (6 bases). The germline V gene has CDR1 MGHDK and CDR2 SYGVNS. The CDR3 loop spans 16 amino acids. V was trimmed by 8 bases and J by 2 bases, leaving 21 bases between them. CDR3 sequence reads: CASGSPGHPLNTEAFF. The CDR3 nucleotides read TGTGCCAGCGGCTCCCCGGGACACCCTCTTAACACTGAAGCTTTCTTT.

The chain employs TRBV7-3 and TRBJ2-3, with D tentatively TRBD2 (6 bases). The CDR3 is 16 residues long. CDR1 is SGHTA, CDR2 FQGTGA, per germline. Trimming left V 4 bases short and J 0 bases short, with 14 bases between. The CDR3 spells CASSSDSGSSTDTQYF. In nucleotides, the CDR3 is TGTGCCAGCAGCTCTGATAGCGGCTCTAGCACAGATACGCAGTATTTT.

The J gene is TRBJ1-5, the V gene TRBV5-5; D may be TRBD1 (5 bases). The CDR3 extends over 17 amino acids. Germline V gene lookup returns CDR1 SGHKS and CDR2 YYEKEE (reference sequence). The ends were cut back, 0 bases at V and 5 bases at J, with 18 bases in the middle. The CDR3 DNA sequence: TGTGCCAGCAGCTTGGTAGGGGATCCACGTCCCCATCAGCCCCAGCATTTT. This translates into CASSLVGDPRPHQPQHF. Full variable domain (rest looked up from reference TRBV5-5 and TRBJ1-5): DAGVTQSPTHLIKTRGQQVTLRCSPISGHKSVSWYQQVLGQGPQFIFQYYEKEERGRGNFPDRFSARQFPNYSSELNVNALLLGDSALYLCASSLVGDPRPHQPQHFGDGTRLSIL.

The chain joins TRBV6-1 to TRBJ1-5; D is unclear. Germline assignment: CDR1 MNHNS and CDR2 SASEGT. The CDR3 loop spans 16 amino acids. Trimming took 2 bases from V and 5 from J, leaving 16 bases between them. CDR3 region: CASSEFSRDIYQPQHF. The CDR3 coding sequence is TGTGCCAGCAGTGAATTTTCCCGGGATATCTATCAGCCCCAGCATTTT.

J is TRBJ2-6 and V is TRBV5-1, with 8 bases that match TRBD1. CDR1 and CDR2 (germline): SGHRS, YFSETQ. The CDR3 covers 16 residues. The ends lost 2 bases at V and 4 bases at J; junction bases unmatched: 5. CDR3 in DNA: TGCGCCAGCAGCTTCCAGGGGGCGGGCGGGGCCAACGTCCTGACTTTC. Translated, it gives CASSFQGAGGANVLTF. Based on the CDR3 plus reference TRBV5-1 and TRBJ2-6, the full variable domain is KAGVTQTPRYLIKTRGQQVTLSCSPISGHRSVSWYQQTPGQGLQFLFEYFSETQRNKGNFPGRFSGRQFSNSRSEMNVSTLELGDSALYLCASSFQGAGGANVLTFGAGSRLTVL.

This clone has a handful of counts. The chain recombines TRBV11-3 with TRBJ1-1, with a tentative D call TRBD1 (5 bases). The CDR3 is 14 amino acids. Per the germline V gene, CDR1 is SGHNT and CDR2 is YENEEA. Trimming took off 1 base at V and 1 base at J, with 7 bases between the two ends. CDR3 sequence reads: CASSLGTPNTEAFF. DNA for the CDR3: TGTGCCAGCAGCTTAGGGACACCGAACACTGAAGCTTTCTTT.

CDR3 amino acids: CASSVAVGTSGRAQQYF. The DNA of the CDR3 is TGTGCCAGCAGCGTAGCCGTTGGGACTAGCGGGAGGGCCCAGCAGTACTTC. The chain recombines TRBV9 with TRBJ2-7, with 16 bases lining up with TRBD2. The ends lost 0 bases at V and 8 bases at J; junction bases unmatched: 8. Looked up from germline, CDR1 is SGDLS and CDR2 is YYNGEE. The CDR3 is 17 residues long.

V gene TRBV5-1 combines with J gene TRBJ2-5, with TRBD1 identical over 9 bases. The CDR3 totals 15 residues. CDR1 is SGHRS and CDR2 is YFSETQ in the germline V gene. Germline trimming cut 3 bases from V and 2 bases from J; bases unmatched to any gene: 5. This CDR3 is CASSSTGGTQETQYF. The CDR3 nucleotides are TGCGCCAGCAGCTCGACAGGGGGTACTCAAGAGACCCAGTACTTC.

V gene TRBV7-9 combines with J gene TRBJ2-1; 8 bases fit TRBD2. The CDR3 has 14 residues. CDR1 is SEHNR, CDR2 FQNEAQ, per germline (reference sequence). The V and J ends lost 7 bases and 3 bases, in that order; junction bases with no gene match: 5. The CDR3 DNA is TGTGCCAGCATCGTTAGCGGGGTCTACAATGAGCAGTTCTTC. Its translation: CASIVSGVYNEQFF. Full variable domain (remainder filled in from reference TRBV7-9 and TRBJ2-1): DTGVSQNPRHKITKRGQNVTFRCDPISEHNRLYWYRQTLGQGPEFLTYFQNEAQLEKSRLLSDRFSAERPKGSFSTLEIQRTEQGDSAMYLCASIVSGVYNEQFFGPGTRLTVL.

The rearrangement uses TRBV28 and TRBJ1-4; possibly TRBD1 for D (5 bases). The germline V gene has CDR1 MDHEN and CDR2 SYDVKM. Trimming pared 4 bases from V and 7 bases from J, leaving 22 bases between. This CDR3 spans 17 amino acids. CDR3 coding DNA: TGTGCCAGCAGTTCACTTCGGCTAGGGGATAGTAGTGAAAAACTGTTTTTT. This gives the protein CASSSLRLGDSSEKLFF.

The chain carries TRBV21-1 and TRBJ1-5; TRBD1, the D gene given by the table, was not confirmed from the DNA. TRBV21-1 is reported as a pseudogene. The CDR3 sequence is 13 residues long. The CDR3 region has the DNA TGTGCCAGCAGACACGCTAGCAATCAGCCCCAGCATTTT. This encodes CASRHASNQPQHF.

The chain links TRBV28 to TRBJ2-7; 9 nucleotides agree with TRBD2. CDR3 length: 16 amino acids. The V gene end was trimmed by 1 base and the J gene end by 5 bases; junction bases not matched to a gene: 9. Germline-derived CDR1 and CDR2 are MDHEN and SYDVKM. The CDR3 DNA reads TGTGCCAGCAGTTTATTGAGGCCTAGCGGGATCCACGAGCAGTACTTC. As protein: CASSLLRPSGIHEQYF.

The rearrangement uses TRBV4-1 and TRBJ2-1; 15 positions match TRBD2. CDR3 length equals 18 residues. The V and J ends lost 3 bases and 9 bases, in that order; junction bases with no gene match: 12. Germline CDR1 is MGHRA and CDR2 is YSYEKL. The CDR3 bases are TGCGCCAGCAGCCAGCGCGGACTAGCGGGAGGGCCTTACGGTGAGCAGTTCTTC. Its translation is CASSQRGLAGGPYGEQFF.

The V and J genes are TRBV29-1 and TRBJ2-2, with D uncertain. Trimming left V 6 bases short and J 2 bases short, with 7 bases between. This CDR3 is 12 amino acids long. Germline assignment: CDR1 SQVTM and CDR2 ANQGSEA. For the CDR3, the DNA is TGCAGCGTCTGGGCTAACACCGGGGAGCTGTTTTTT. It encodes CSVWANTGELFF.

The CDR3 loop is CASSIGQGDLFF. The DNA of the CDR3 is TGTGCCAGCAGCATAGGACAGGGGGATTTGTTTTTT. The chain is built from TRBV6-5 and TRBJ1-4; TRBD1 agrees at 10 bases. With 6 bases clipped from V and 15 bases from J, the junction kept 7 bases outside the gene matches. Germline CDR1 MNHEY, CDR2 SVGAGI. This CDR3 comprises 12 residues.